This TCR beta chain was retrieved from a study of T cells in Graves' hyperthyroidism and ophthalmopathy. Background on the study: Before any treatment, at initial diagnosis, peripheral blood was collected.

This clonotype was counted a few times. The germline V gene has CDR1 SGHAT and CDR2 FQDESV (reference sequence). CDR3 size: 16 residues. V was clipped by 1 base and J by 4 bases, with 16 bases between them. The source material, RNA transcripts, was used to amplify TCR beta CDR3 regions. During a first-round RT-PCR of the TCR CDR3, the HTBI primer set was used. TCRdb reanalysed the multiplex PCR reads using MiXCR and keeps one entry per CDR3 protein. The top ten clones hold 49% of a sample with approximately 490,000 distinct CDR3 sequences, around a fifth of them seen once. The origin of this receptor is an older woman with Graves' ophthalmopathy. Sequencing was performed on blood. This chain uses TRBV11-1 with TRBJ1-1; possibly TRBD1 for D (5 bases). The CDR3 is CASSLVVTAGPTEAFF. CDR3 sequence (DNA): TGTGCCAGCAGCTTAGTCGTGACAGCGGGACCCACTGAAGCTTTCTTT. The full variable domain, completed using reference TRBV11-1 and TRBJ1-1, is EAEVAQSPRYKITEKSQAVAFWCDPISGHATLYWYRQILGQGPELLVQFQDESVVDDSQLPKDRFSAERLKGVDSTLKIQPAELGDSAMYLCASSLVVTAGPTEAFFGQGTRLTVV.